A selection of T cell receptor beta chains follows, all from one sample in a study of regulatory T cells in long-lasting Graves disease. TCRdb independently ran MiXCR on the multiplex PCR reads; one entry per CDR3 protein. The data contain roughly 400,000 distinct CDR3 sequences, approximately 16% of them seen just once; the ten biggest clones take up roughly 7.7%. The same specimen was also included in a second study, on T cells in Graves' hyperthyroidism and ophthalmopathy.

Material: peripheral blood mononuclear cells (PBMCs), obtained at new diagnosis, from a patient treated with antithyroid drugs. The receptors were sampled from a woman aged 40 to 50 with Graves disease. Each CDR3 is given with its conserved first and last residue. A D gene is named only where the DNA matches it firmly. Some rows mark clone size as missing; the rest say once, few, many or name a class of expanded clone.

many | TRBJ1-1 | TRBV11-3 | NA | TGTGCCAGCAGCCTCCCCACGTGGGAGGGGATGAACACTGAAGCTTTCTTT | CASSLPTWEGMNTEAFF
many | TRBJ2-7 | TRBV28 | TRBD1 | TGTGCCAGCAGTCCATCCGGACAGGGGAAAAACGAGCAGTACTTC | CASSPSGQGKNEQYF
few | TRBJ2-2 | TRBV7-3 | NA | TGTGCCAGCAGCTTAACGGGGACAAGTACCGGGGAGCTGTTTTTT | CASSLTGTSTGELFF
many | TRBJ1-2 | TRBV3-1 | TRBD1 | TGTGCCAGCAGCCAAGATCAGACTACAGGGGCCCACTATGGCTACACCTTC | CASSQDQTTGAHYGYTF
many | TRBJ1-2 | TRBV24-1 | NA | TGTGCCACCAGTGAGGCCGGGTTGGGTTATGGCTACACCTTC | CATSEAGLGYGYTF
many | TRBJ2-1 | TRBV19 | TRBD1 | TGTGCCAGTAGTACAACCGGGACAGCCAAGCTCGTTGAGCAGTTCTTC | CASSTTGTAKLVEQFF
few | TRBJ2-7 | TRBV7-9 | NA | TGTGCCAGCAGCTTAAAAGGGGGGGAAGGCCCCCACTACGAGCAGTACTTC | CASSLKGGEGPHYEQYF
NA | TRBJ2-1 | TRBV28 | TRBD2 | TGTGCCAGCAGTTTTTATCCCGGGACTAGCGGGAGCGGAACTCCCTACAATGAGCAGTTCTTC | CASSFYPGTSGSGTPYNEQFF
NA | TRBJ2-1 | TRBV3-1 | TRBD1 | TGTGCCAGCAGCCATATGAGGACAGGATCCTACAATGAGCAGTTCTTC | CASSHMRTGSYNEQFF
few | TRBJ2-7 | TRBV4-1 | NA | TGCGCCAGCAGCCAAGGAGACCGAGGCTCCTACGAGCAGTACTTC | CASSQGDRGSYEQYF
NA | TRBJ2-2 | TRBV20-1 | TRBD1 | TGCAGTGCTAAAACAGGGGCCGGGGAGCTGTTTTTT | CSAKTGAGELFF
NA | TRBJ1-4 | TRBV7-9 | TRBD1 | TGTGCCAGCAGCATTGAGACAGGGGGCGCGAGGGAAAAACTGTTTTTT | CASSIETGGAREKLFF
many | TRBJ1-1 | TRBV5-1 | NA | TGCGCCAGCAGCTTGGGCCCGTCGCATGGGAACACTGAAGCTTTCTTT | CASSLGPSHGNTEAFF
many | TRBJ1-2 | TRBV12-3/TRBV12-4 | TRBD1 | TGTGCCAGCAAACAGGGGGCATCTAACTATGGCTACACCTTC | CASKQGASNYGYTF
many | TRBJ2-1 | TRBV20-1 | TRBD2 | TGCAGTGCCGGGTCTGGGACTAGAAACAATGAGCAGTTCTTC | CSAGSGTRNNEQFF
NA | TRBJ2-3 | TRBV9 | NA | TGTGCCAGCGGAAAAGGGGAGAGCACAGATACGCAGTATTTT | CASGKGESTDTQYF
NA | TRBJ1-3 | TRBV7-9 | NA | TGTGCCAGCAGCTTAGGCACTGGAAACACCATATATTTT | CASSLGTGNTIYF
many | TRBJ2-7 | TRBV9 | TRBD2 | TGTGCCAGCAGCGTATCTAGCGGGGCGGTCTACGAGCAGTACTTC | CASSVSSGAVYEQYF
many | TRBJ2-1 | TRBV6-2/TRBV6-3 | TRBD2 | TGTGCCAGCAGTTATCCCTCGTCCTCACGCGGCGCTAGCGGGAGTAGTGGCAATGAGCAGTTCTTC | CASSYPSSSRGASGSSGNEQFF
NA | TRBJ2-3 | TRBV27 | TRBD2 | TGTGCCAGCAGTTTCGGGGGACTAGCGGGAGTGAGCACAGATACGCAGTATTTT | CASSFGGLAGVSTDTQYF
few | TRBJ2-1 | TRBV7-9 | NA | TGTGCCAGCAGCCCGTCATATGAGCAGTTCTTC | CASSPSYEQFF
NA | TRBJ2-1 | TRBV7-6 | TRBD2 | TGTGCCAGCAGCTTAGCGGCGGGACTAGCGGGAGGCCCAGCTTACAATGAGCAGTTCTTC | CASSLAAGLAGGPAYNEQFF
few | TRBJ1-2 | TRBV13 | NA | TGTGCCAGCAGCCAGGCCCCTGGCGCTGGCTACACCTTC | CASSQAPGAGYTF
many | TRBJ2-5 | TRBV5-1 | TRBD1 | TGCGCCAGACAGGGACAGGCATTCCAGGACCAAGAGACCCAGTACTTC | CARQGQAFQDQETQYF
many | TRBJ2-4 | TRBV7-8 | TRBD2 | TGTGCCAGCACCCTATGGGCCAGCGGGAGTGACATTCAGTACTTC | CASTLWASGSDIQYF
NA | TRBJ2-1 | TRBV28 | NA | TGTGCCAGCAGTTTATATCTGGGCTCCTCGACCTACGAGCAGTTCTTC | CASSLYLGSSTYEQFF
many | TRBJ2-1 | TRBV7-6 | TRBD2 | TGTGCCAGCAGCTTAGCAGGGCGGGAGGAGAATGAGCAGTTCTTC | CASSLAGREENEQFF